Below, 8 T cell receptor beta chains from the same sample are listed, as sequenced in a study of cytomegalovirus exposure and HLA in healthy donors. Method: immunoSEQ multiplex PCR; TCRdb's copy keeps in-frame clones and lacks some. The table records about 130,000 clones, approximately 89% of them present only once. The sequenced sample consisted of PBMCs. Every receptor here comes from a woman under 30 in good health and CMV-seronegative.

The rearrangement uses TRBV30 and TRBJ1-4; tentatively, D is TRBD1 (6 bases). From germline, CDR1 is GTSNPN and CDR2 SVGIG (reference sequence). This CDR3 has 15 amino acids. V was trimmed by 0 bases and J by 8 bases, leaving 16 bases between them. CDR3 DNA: TGTGCCTGGAGTGTAAGCAGGGGTGAGGTGGAAAAACTGTTTTTT. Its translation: CAWSVSRGEVEKLFF.

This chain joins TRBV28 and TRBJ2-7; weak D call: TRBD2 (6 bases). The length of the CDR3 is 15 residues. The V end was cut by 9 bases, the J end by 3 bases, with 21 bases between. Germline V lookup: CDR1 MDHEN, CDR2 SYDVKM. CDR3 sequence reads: CASERSGDGNYEQYF. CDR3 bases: TGTGCCAGTGAACGTTCGGGAGACGGTAACTACGAGCAGTACTTC. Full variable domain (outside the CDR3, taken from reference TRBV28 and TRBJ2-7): DVKVTQSSRYLVKRTGEKVFLECVQDMDHENMFWYRQDPGLGLRLIYFSYDVKMKEKGDIPEGYSVSREKKERFSLILESASTNQTSMYLCASERSGDGNYEQYFGPGTRLTVT.

Here the CDR3 reads CASSHLNRGPGANVLTF. Here the CDR3 DNA reads TGCGCCAGCAGCCATTTGAACAGGGGGCCTGGGGCCAACGTCCTGACTTTC. The chain couples TRBV4-3 to TRBJ2-6, with 9 positions matching TRBD1. The CDR3 is made up of 17 amino acids. Per germline, CDR1 LGHNA and CDR2 YSLEER. Losses at the gene ends were 3 bases for V and 2 bases for J; bases not matched to a gene: 5.

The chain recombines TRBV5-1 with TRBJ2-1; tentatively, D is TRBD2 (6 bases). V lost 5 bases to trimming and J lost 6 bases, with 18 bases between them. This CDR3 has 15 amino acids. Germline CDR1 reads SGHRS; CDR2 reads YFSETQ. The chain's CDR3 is CASRGTAGRTNEQFF. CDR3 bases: TGCGCCAGCAGGGGAACAGCCGGGAGAACCAATGAGCAGTTCTTC.

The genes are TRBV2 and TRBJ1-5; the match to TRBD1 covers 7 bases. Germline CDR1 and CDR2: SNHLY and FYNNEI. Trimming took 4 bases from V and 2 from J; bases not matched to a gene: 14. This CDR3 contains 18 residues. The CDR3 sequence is CASSVRRQGAWGNQPQHF. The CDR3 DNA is TGTGCCAGCAGTGTGAGGAGACAGGGCGCTTGGGGCAATCAGCCCCAGCATTTT.

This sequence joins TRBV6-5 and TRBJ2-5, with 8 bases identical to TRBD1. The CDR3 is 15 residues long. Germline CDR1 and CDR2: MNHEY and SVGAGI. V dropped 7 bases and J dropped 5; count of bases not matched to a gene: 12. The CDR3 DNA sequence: TGTGCCAGCAAATCGGACAGGGCTTTGGGGGAGACCCAGTACTTC. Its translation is CASKSDRALGETQYF.

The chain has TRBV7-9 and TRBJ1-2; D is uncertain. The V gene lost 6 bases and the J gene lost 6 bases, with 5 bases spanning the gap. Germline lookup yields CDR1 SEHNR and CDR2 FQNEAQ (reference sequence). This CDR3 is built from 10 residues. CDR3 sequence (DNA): TGTGCCAGCAGGGGAGATGGCTACACCTTC. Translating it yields CASRGDGYTF.

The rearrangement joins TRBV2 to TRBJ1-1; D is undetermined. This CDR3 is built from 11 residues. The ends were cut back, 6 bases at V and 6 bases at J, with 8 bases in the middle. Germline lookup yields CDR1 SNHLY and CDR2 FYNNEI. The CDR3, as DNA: TGTGCCAGCAGACAACAGCCTGAAGCTTTCTTT. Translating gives CASRQQPEAFF.